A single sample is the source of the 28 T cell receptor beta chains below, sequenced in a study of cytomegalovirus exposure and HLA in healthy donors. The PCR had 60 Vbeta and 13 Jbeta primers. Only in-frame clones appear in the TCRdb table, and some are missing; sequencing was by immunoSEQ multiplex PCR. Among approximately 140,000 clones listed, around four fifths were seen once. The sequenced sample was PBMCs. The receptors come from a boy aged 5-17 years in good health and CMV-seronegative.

The CDR3 reads CASSFLSPGTGGSNEQYF. CDR3 nucleotide sequence: TGTGCCAGCAGTTTCCTCTCCCCCGGGACAGGGGGCTCTAACGAGCAGTACTTC. This rearrangement joins TRBV27 to TRBJ2-7, with 12 bases identical to TRBD1. V gave up 3 bases and J gave up 5 bases; unmatched junction bases: 14. The CDR3 is 18 residues long. In germline, CDR1 is MNHEY, CDR2 SMNVEV (reference sequence).

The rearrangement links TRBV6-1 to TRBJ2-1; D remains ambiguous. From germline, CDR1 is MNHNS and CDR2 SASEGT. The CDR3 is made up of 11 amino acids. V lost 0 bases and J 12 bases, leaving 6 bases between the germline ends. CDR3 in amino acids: CASSEAPGQFF. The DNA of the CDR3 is TGTGCCAGCAGTGAAGCCCCCGGGCAGTTCTTC.

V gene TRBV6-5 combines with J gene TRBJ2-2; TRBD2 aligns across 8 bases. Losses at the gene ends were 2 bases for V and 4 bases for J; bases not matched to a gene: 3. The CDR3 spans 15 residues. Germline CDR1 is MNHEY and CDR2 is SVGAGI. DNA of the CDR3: TGTGCCAGCAGTTACCAGAGCGGGAGCACCGGGGAGCTGTTTTTT. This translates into CASSYQSGSTGELFF.

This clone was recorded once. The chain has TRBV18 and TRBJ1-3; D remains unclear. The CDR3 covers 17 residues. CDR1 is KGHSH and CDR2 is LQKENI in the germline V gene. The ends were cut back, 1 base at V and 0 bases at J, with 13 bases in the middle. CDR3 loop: CASSPLSGVNSGNTIYF. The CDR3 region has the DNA TGTGCCAGCTCACCACTCTCCGGGGTCAACTCTGGAAACACCATATATTTT.

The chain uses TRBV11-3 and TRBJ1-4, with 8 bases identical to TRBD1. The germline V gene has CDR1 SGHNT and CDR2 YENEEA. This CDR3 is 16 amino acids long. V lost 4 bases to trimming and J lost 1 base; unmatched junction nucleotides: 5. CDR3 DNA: TGTGCCAGCAGCTCCAGGACAGGGCAAACTAATGAAAAACTGTTTTTT. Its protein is CASSSRTGQTNEKLFF. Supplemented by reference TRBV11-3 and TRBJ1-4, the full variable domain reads EAGVVQSPRYKIIEKKQPVAFWCNPISGHNTLYWYLQNLGQGPELLIRYENEEAVDDSQLPKDRFSAERLKGVDSTLKIQPAELGDSAVYLCASSSRTGQTNEKLFFGSGTQLSVL.

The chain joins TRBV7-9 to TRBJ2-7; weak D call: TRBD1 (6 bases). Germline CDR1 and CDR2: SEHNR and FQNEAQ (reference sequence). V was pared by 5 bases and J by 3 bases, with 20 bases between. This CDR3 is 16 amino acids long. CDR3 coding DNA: TGTGCCAGCAGCACAATCACTACAGGGATAGGCTACGAGCAGTACTTC. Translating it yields CASSTITTGIGYEQYF.

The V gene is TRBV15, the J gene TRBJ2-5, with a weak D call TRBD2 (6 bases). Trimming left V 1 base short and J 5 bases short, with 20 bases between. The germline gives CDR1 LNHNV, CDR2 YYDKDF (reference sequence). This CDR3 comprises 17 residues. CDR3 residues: CATSRGREQTPGETQYF. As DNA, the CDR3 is TGTGCCACCAGCAGAGGACGGGAGCAAACACCCGGGGAGACCCAGTACTTC.

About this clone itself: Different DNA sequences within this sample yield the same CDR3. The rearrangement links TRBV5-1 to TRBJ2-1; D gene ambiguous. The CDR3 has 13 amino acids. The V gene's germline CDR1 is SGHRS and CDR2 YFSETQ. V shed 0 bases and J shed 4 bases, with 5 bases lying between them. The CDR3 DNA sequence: TGCGCCAGCAGCTTGGGACTTTACAATGAGCAGTTCTTC. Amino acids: CASSLGLYNEQFF.

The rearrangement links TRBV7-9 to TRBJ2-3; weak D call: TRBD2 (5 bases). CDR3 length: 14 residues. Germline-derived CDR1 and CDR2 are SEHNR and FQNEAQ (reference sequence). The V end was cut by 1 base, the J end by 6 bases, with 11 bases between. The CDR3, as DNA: TGTGCCAGCAGCTTAGGTCTAGCTAGGGATACGCAGTATTTT. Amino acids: CASSLGLARDTQYF.

The CDR3 coding sequence is TGTGCCAGCAGTCCTACGAGTACACGAGGCGAGCAGTACTTC. It encodes CASSPTSTRGEQYF. V and J are TRBV6-5 and TRBJ2-7, with unresolved D. The germline gives CDR1 MNHEY, CDR2 SVGAGI. V lost 5 bases, J lost 6 bases, and 17 bases lay in between. The CDR3 spans 14 residues.

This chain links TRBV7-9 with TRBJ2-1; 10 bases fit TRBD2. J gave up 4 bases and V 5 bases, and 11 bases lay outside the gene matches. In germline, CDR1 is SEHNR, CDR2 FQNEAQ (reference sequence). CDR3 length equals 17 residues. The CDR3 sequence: CASSARTSGHGYNEQFF. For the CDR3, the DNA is TGTGCCAGCAGCGCACGGACTAGCGGCCACGGTTACAATGAGCAGTTCTTC.

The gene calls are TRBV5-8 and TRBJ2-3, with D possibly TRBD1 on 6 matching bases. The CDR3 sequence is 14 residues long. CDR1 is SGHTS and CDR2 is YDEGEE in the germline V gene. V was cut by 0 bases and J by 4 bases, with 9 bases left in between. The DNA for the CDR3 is TGTGCCAGCAGCTTGGAACAGGGATCAGATACGCAGTATTTT. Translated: CASSLEQGSDTQYF.

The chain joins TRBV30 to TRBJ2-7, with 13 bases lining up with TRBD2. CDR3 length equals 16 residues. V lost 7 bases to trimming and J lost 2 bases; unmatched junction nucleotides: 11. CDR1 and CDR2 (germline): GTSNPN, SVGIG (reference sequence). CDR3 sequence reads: CASRPGLAGSPYEQYF. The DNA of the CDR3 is TGTGCCTCTCGACCGGGACTAGCGGGATCCCCCTACGAGCAGTACTTC. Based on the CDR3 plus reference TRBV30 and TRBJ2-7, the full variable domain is SQTIHQWPATLVQPVGSPLSLECTVEGTSNPNLYWYRQAAGRGLQLLFYSVGIGQISSEVPQNLSASRPQDRQFILSSKKLLLSDSGFYLCASRPGLAGSPYEQYFGPGTRLTVT.

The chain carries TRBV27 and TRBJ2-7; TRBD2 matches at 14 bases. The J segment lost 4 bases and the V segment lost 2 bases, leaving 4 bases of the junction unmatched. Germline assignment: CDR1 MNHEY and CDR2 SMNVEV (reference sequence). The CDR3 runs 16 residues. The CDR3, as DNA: TGTGCCAGCAGTTTACGACTAGCGGGAGGGTCATACGAGCAGTACTTC. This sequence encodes CASSLRLAGGSYEQYF.

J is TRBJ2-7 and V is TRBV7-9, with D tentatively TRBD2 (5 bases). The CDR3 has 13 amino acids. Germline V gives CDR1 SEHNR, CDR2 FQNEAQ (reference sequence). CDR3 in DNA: TGTTCCACTATCGACTCGGGGATGTACGAGCAGTACTTC. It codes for CSTIDSGMYEQYF. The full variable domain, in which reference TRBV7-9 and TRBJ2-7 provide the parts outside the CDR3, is DTGVSQNPRHKITKRGQNVTFRCDPISEHNRLYWYRQTLGQGPEFLTYFQNEAQLEKSRLLSDRFSAERPKGSFSTLEIQRTEQGDSAMYLCSTIDSGMYEQYFGPGTRLTVT.

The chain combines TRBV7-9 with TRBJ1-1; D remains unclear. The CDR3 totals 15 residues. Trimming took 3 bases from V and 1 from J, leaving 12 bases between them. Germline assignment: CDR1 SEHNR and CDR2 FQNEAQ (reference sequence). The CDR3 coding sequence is TGTGCCAGCAGCTTCAGCGGGTCGGGGAACACTGAAGCTTTCTTT. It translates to CASSFSGSGNTEAFF.

The DNA for the CDR3 is TGCGCCAGCAGCTCCCGTGGAGGGGTCCAAAACATTCAGTACTTC. It encodes CASSSRGGVQNIQYF. The rearrangement uses TRBV4-1 and TRBJ2-4; TRBD2 is a possible D gene (6 bases). The CDR3 is made up of 15 amino acids. Trimming stripped 5 bases from V and 5 bases from J, with 16 bases between. CDR1 is MGHRA, CDR2 YSYEKL, per germline.

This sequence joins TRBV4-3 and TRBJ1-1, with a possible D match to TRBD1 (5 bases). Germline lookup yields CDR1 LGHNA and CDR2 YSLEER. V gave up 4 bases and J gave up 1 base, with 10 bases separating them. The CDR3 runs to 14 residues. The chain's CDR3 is CASSPRTPNTEAFF. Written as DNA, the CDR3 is TGCGCCAGCAGCCCTCGGACACCGAACACTGAAGCTTTCTTT.

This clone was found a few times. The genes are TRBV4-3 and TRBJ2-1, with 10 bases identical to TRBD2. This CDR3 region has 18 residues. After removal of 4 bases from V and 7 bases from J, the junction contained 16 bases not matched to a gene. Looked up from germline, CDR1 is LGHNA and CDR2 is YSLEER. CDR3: CASSRASGRAVEGNEQFF. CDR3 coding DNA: TGCGCCAGCAGCCGGGCGAGCGGGAGGGCCGTCGAGGGGAATGAGCAGTTCTTC.

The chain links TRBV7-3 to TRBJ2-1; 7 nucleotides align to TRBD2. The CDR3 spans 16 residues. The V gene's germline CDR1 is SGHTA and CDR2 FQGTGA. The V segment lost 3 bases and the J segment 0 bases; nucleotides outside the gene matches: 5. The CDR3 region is CASSFAGAHSYNEQFF. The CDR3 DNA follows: TGTGCCAGCAGCTTCGCGGGAGCCCACTCCTACAATGAGCAGTTCTTC.

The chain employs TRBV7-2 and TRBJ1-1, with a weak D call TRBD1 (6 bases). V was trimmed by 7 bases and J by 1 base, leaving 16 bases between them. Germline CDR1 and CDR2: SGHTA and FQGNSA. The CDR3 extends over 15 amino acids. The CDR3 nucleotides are TGTGCCAGCACCCACGGCCCGGGACAGAACACTGAAGCTTTCTTT. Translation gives CASTHGPGQNTEAFF. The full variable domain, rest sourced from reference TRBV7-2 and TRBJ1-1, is GAGVSQSPSNKVTEKGKDVELRCDPISGHTALYWYRQSLGQGLEFLIYFQGNSAPDKSGLPSDRFSAERTGGSVSTLTIQRTQQEDSAVYLCASTHGPGQNTEAFFGQGTRLTVV.

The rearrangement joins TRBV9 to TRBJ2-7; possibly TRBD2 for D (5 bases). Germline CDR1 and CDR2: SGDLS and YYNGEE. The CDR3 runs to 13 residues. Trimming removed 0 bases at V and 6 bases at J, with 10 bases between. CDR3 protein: CASSVAVEGEQYF. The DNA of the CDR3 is TGTGCCAGCAGCGTAGCGGTAGAGGGCGAGCAGTACTTC.

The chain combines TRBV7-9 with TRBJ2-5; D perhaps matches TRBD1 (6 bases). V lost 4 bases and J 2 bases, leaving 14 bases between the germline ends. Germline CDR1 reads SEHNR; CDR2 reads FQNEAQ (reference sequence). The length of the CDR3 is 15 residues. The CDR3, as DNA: TGTGCCAGCAGCTCCCGACAGGACCTACAAGAGACCCAGTACTTC. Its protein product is CASSSRQDLQETQYF.

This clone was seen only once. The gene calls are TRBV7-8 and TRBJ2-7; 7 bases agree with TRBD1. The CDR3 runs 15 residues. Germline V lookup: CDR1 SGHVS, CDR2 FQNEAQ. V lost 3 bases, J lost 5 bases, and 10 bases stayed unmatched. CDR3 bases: TGTGCCAGCAGCTTCCCACCGACAGGGAACCACGAGCAGTACTTC. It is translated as CASSFPPTGNHEQYF.

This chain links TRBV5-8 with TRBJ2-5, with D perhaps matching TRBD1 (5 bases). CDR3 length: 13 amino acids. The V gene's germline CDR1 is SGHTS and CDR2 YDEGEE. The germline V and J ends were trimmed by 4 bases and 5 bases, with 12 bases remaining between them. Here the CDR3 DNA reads TGTGCCAGCAGCAGTGTGGGGCGCGAGACCCAGTACTTC. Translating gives CASSSVGRETQYF.

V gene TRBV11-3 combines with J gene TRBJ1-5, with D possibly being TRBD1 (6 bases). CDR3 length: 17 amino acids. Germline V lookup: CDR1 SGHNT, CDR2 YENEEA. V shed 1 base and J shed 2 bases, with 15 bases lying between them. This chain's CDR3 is CASSLGGGDVGNQPQHF. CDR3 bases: TGTGCCAGCAGCTTAGGTGGGGGCGACGTGGGCAATCAGCCCCAGCATTTT. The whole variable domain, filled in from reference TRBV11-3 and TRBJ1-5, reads EAGVVQSPRYKIIEKKQPVAFWCNPISGHNTLYWYLQNLGQGPELLIRYENEEAVDDSQLPKDRFSAERLKGVDSTLKIQPAELGDSAVYLCASSLGGGDVGNQPQHFGDGTRLSIL.

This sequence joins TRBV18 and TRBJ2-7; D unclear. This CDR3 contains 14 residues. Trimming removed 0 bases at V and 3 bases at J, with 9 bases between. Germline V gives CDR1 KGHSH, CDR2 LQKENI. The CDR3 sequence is CASSPPLRLYEQYF. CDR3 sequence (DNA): TGTGCCAGCTCACCACCGCTACGTCTCTACGAGCAGTACTTC. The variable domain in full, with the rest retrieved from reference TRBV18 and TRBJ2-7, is NAGVMQNPRHLVRRRGQEARLRCSPMKGHSHVYWYRQLPEEGLKFMVYLQKENIIDESGMPKERFSAEFPKEGPSILRIQQVVRGDSAAYFCASSPPLRLYEQYFGPGTRLTVT.

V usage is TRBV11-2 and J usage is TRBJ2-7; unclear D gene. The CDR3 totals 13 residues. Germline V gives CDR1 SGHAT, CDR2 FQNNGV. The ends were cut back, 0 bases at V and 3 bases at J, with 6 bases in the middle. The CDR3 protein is CASSLDPVYEQYF. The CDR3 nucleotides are TGTGCCAGCAGCTTAGATCCGGTCTACGAGCAGTACTTC.